These 3 T cell receptor beta chains were sequenced from one sample in a study of cytomegalovirus exposure and HLA in healthy donors (dated by TCRdb to about 2017). The library was obtained by the immunoSEQ multiplex PCR assay. Imported from immuneACCESS, the table was reduced by TCRdb to in-frame sequences with V and J called. These copies leave out some clones; in studies compared against another copy, an unresolved V gene accounts for under half, and the cause of the remainder is not known. This sample holds 150,000 or so clones; around 85% were observed only once. Of the sample, under 2.5% falls within the top ten clones. Sequenced material: PBMCs. Source of these receptors: a man aged 25 to 45 in good health and CMV-seropositive.

This clone was seen at least ten times. The genes are TRBV19 and TRBJ2-1; 10 bases line up with TRBD2. Germline V lookup: CDR1 LNHDA, CDR2 SQIVND (reference sequence). This CDR3 is built from 15 residues. With 4 bases clipped from V and 2 bases from J, the junction kept 2 bases outside the gene matches. The CDR3 region is CASSTTSGAYNEQFF. CDR3 sequence (DNA): TGTGCCAGTAGTACCACTAGCGGGGCCTACAATGAGCAGTTCTTC. The full variable domain, in which reference TRBV19 and TRBJ2-1 provide the parts outside the CDR3, is DGGITQSPKYLFRKEGQNVTLSCEQNLNHDAMYWYRQDPGQGLRLIYYSQIVNDFQKGDIAEGYSVSREKKESFPLTVTSAQKNPTAFYLCASSTTSGAYNEQFFGPGTRLTVL.

This rearrangement joins TRBV4-1 to TRBJ1-1; TRBD1 aligns across 7 bases. From germline, CDR1 is MGHRA and CDR2 YSYEKL. The J segment lost 0 bases and the V segment lost 4 bases, leaving 8 bases of the junction unmatched. This CDR3 has 16 residues. In nucleotides, the CDR3 is TGCGCCAGCAGCCGGAGGGACAGCTTAATGAACACTGAAGCTTTCTTT. Translated: CASSRRDSLMNTEAFF.

The chain links TRBV29-1 to TRBJ2-5; 7 nucleotides align to TRBD1. Germline V gene sequence: CDR1 SQVTM, CDR2 ANQGSEA. J was trimmed by 5 bases and V by 3 bases; bases with no gene match: 6. This CDR3 spans 13 amino acids. CDR3 amino acids: CSVERGRLETQYF. DNA for the CDR3: TGCAGCGTTGAGAGGGGGCGACTGGAGACCCAGTACTTC.